This T cell receptor (beta chain) was identified in a study of blood T cell repertoires in COVID-19. TCRdb's table, derived via immunoSEQ multiplex PCR, lists solely in-frame clones and lacks some. This repertoire shows approximately 110,000 clones, 86% found once; its top ten account for around 4.6%. V lost 5 bases to trimming and J lost 4 bases; unmatched junction nucleotides: 8. The germline gives CDR1 GTSNPN, CDR2 SVGIG (reference sequence). There are 15 residues in the CDR3. The clonotype was recovered from a man aged 40-49 years with acute or convalescent COVID-19. The sample comprised peripheral blood. The J gene is TRBJ1-3, the V gene TRBV30, with 10 bases that match TRBD1. CDR3 DNA sequence: TGTGCCTGGGGGACAGGGGAGCTGCGAGGAAACACCATATATTTT. This gives the protein CAWGTGELRGNTIYF.